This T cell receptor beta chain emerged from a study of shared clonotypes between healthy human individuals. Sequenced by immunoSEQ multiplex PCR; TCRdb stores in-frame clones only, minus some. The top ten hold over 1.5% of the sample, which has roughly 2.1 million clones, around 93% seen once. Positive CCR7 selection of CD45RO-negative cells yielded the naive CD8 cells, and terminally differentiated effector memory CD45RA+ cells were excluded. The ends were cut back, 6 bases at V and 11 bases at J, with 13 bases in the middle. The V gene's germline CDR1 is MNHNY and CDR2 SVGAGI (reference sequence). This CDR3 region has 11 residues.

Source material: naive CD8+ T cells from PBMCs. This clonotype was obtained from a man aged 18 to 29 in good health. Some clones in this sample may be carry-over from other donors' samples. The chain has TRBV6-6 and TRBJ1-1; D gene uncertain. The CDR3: CASSHGLRAFF. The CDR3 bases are TGTGCCAGCAGCCACGGCCTCCGGGCTTTCTTT.